This is a list of T cell receptor beta chains from one sample in a study of post-analysis software for immune sequencing data. TCRdb reprocessed the PCR reads via MiXCR and lists one record per CDR3 protein. The table lists approximately 570,000 distinct CDR3 sequences, roughly 46% of them singletons. Sequences were obtained from blood. The receptors originated from a girl aged 5 to 17 with multiple sclerosis. Each CDR3 is given with its conserved first and last residue.

CDR3 protein,J gene,V gene
CSARVPGPNGYTF,TRBJ1-2,TRBV20-1
CASSLVGRIGQFF,TRBJ2-1,TRBV5-6
CASSLEGGLVQETQYF,TRBJ2-5,TRBV5-1
CASSLHRQGPYEQYF,TRBJ2-7,TRBV7-2
CASSQGPFNYGYTF,TRBJ1-2,TRBV4-1
CASSSDRPWAGELFF,TRBJ2-2,TRBV5-6
CSARFGGSGTDTQYF,TRBJ2-3,TRBV20-1
CASRAAAFPTTEAFF,TRBJ1-1,TRBV5-1
CASSSSTGPYEQYF,TRBJ2-7,TRBV6-2/TRBV6-3
CASSLTGPFTGELFF,TRBJ2-2,TRBV5-1
CASSPSDGAGSYTF,TRBJ1-2,TRBV2
CASSLPSGKGYEQFF,TRBJ2-1,TRBV5-6
CASKSAFTQYF,TRBJ2-3,TRBV6-5
CASSMRTYNEQFF,TRBJ2-1,TRBV28